A single sample is the source of the 28 T cell receptor beta chains below, sequenced in a study of blood T cell repertoires in COVID-19. The repertoire was sequenced with immunoSEQ multiplex PCR; TCRdb's copy has only in-frame clones and lacks some. The data contain about 49,000 clones, 85% to 90% of them singletons. Material: peripheral blood. The receptors derive from a woman older than 75 with COVID-19, enrolled during active disease.

This clone occurred a few times. J is TRBJ1-5 and V is TRBV18, with 8 bases matching TRBD1. Germline V gene data show CDR1 as KGHSH and CDR2 as LQKENI. J lost 0 bases, V lost 3 bases, and 10 bases had no gene match. CDR3 length: 18 residues. CDR3 amino acids: CASSPGQGFFNSNQPQHF. The CDR3 coding sequence is TGTGCCAGCTCACCTGGACAGGGTTTTTTTAATAGCAATCAGCCCCAGCATTTT. Based on the CDR3 plus reference TRBV18 and TRBJ1-5, the full variable domain is NAGVMQNPRHLVRRRGQEARLRCSPMKGHSHVYWYRQLPEEGLKFMVYLQKENIIDESGMPKERFSAEFPKEGPSILRIQQVVRGDSAAYFCASSPGQGFFNSNQPQHFGDGTRLSIL.

The rearrangement links TRBV7-8 to TRBJ2-1, with 7 bases matching TRBD1. V shed 1 base and J 2 bases; nucleotides not matched to a gene: 2. This CDR3 has 15 residues. Germline V gene lookup returns CDR1 SGHVS and CDR2 FQNEAQ. CDR3 protein: CASSLVTGAYNEQFF. The CDR3 DNA reads as TGTGCCAGCAGCTTAGTCACAGGGGCCTACAATGAGCAGTTCTTC.

The chain couples TRBV6-1 to TRBJ1-2; unclear D gene. This CDR3 has 16 residues. The germline V gene encodes CDR1 MNHNS and CDR2 SASEGT. Trimming stripped 3 bases from V and 8 bases from J, with 22 bases between. CDR3 bases: TGTGCCAGCAGTGACAGGTTCTATGTCGAGTTCGTGGGCTACACCTTC. It specifies CASSDRFYVEFVGYTF.

In its sample, this clone was seen a few times. This chain joins TRBV19 and TRBJ1-2; D gene ambiguous. The V and J ends lost 5 bases and 4 bases respectively, with 14 bases between them. Looked up from germline, CDR1 is LNHDA and CDR2 is SQIVND (reference sequence). CDR3 length equals 14 residues. CDR3 sequence: CASSRVASGYGYTF. The CDR3 DNA is TGTGCCAGTAGTCGTGTGGCTTCTGGCTATGGCTACACCTTC.

The chain uses TRBV7-3 and TRBJ1-4; 8 bases agree with TRBD1. Germline assignment: CDR1 SGHTA and CDR2 FQGTGA. This CDR3 has 16 residues. J was trimmed by 4 bases and V by 2 bases; bases with no gene match: 6. The CDR3 here is CASSLPGGADNEKLFF. CDR3 nucleotides: TGTGCCAGCAGCTTACCAGGGGGCGCTGATAATGAAAAACTGTTTTTT.

This clone was detected only once. V gene TRBV2 combines with J gene TRBJ2-4; D is perhaps TRBD2 (6 bases). This CDR3 is built from 14 residues. Trimming removed 4 bases at V and 1 base at J, with 8 bases between. Germline lookup yields CDR1 SNHLY and CDR2 FYNNEI. As DNA, the CDR3 is TGTGCCAGCAGTGTTCTAGCGGCCAAAAACATTCAGTACTTC. Encoded protein: CASSVLAAKNIQYF.

V and J are TRBV10-3 and TRBJ2-2, with TRBD2 matching over 8 bases. This CDR3 region has 16 residues. V lost 0 bases, J lost 5 bases, and 5 bases stayed unmatched. CDR1 and CDR2 from the germline V gene are ENHRY and SYGVKD. CDR3: CAISESAGGGTGELFF. The CDR3 coding sequence is TGTGCCATCAGTGAGTCGGCGGGAGGAGGTACCGGGGAGCTGTTTTTT.

V usage is TRBV25-1 and J usage is TRBJ1-1; 7 bases are a match to TRBD1. The CDR3 contains 15 residues. Germline CDR1 reads MGHDK; CDR2 reads SYGVNS. After removal of 2 bases from V and 3 bases from J, the junction contained 6 bases not matched to a gene. CDR3 region: CASSEEGAGDTEAFF. CDR3 nucleotides: TGTGCCAGCAGTGAAGAGGGGGCAGGGGACACTGAAGCTTTCTTT.

The rearrangement links TRBV19 to TRBJ1-1; TRBD1 agrees at 11 bases. V dropped 8 bases and J dropped 10; count of bases not matched to a gene: 12. Germline CDR1 reads LNHDA; CDR2 reads SQIVND (reference sequence). The CDR3 contains 14 residues. In DNA form, the CDR3 reads TGTGCCAGTGTTTGGACAGGGGGCGAAGGGGTAGCTTTCTTT. Translation: CASVWTGGEGVAFF.

The V gene is TRBV5-4, the J gene TRBJ2-5, with D tentatively TRBD2 (6 bases). Germline V lookup: CDR1 SGHNT, CDR2 YYREEE (reference sequence). The CDR3 length is 14 residues. The V end lost 4 bases, the J end lost 4 bases, and 14 bases lay between the germline ends. The chain's CDR3 is CASSRNLGGETQYF. As DNA, the CDR3 is TGTGCCAGCAGCCGAAACCTGGGAGGAGAGACCCAGTACTTC.

DNA for the CDR3: TGTGCCAGCAGTTTTCCTGTGGTGGCAGGGTTTTCTGGAGCTTTCTTT. As protein: CASSFPVVAGFSGAFF. This rearrangement joins TRBV28 to TRBJ1-1; possible D gene TRBD1, 5 bases. Germline V lookup: CDR1 MDHEN, CDR2 SYDVKM. The CDR3 is made up of 16 amino acids. Trimming stripped 3 bases from V and 10 bases from J, with 24 bases between. The whole variable domain, filled in from reference TRBV28 and TRBJ1-1, reads DVKVTQSSRYLVKRTGEKVFLECVQDMDHENMFWYRQDPGLGLRLIYFSYDVKMKEKGDIPEGYSVSREKKERFSLILESASTNQTSMYLCASSFPVVAGFSGAFFGQGTRLTVV.

The chain employs TRBV4-1 and TRBJ2-2; 10 nucleotides line up with TRBD2. V lost 0 bases and J lost 6; bases outside the gene matches: 7. Germline assignment: CDR1 MGHRA and CDR2 YSYEKL. CDR3 length equals 17 residues. The CDR3 sequence is CASSQDSLAGVAGELFF. The CDR3 coding sequence is TGCGCCAGCAGCCAAGATTCGCTAGCGGGAGTGGCCGGGGAGCTGTTTTTT.

This chain joins TRBV3-1 (or the pseudogene TRBV3-2) and TRBJ2-7; possible D gene TRBD1, 6 bases. V gave up 5 bases and J gave up 2 bases, with 7 bases separating them. The CDR3 loop spans 12 amino acids. The germline V gene has CDR1 LGHDT and CDR2 YNNKEL (reference sequence). The CDR3 spells CASSRGTYEQYF. CDR3 DNA sequence: TGTGCCAGCAGCAGGGGGACCTACGAGCAGTACTTC.

The V call is TRBV19, the J call TRBJ1-2; tentatively, D is TRBD1 (5 bases). Trimming shortened V by 5 bases and J by 1 base, and 14 bases separated the two germline ends. This CDR3 comprises 15 residues. CDR1 is LNHDA, CDR2 SQIVND, per germline (reference sequence). The CDR3: CASSSPNRINYGYTF. DNA for the CDR3: TGTGCCAGTAGTTCGCCGAACAGGATTAACTATGGCTACACCTTC.

The V call is TRBV6-5, the J call TRBJ1-2; a possible D gene is TRBD1 (6 bases). Germline assignment: CDR1 MNHEY and CDR2 SVGAGI. The V end was cut by 10 bases, the J end by 7 bases, with 16 bases between. The CDR3 sequence is 12 residues long. CDR3 loop: CATIAGTTGYTF. The CDR3 bases are TGTGCCACTATCGCCGGGACAACTGGCTACACCTTC.

The DNA of the CDR3 is TGTGCCAGCCGGAGGGGCACTGAAGCTTTCTTT. This gives the protein CASRRGTEAFF. V and J are TRBV27 and TRBJ1-1; D possibly corresponds to TRBD1 (5 bases). V lost 8 bases and J lost 4, with 8 bases in between. CDR3 size: 11 residues. Germline CDR1 is MNHEY and CDR2 is SMNVEV (reference sequence).

This chain uses TRBV15 with TRBJ1-3, with D hard to call. V shed 0 bases and J shed 0 bases, with 9 bases lying between them. From germline, CDR1 is LNHNV and CDR2 YYDKDF (reference sequence). The CDR3 sequence is 16 residues long. CDR3 sequence (DNA): TGTGCCACCAGCAGAGATGCAGGTCTCTCTGGAAACACCATATATTTT. It codes for CATSRDAGLSGNTIYF.

The chain links TRBV2 to TRBJ1-2; D gene unclear. V lost 3 bases and J lost 4, with 12 bases in between. CDR1 is SNHLY and CDR2 is FYNNEI in the germline V gene. The CDR3 runs 14 residues. The CDR3 sequence: CASSDGGTSYGYTF. CDR3 bases: TGTGCCAGCAGTGACGGAGGCACCTCCTATGGCTACACCTTC.

The chain recombines TRBV5-4 with TRBJ1-2; D unclear. This CDR3 spans 14 amino acids. V lost 1 base, J lost 2 bases, and 9 bases lay in between. Per the germline V gene, CDR1 is SGHNT and CDR2 is YYREEE (reference sequence). The CDR3 sequence: CASSLFNSNYGYTF. CDR3 DNA sequence: TGTGCCAGCAGCTTGTTTAACAGCAACTATGGCTACACCTTC.

The V and J genes are TRBV27 and TRBJ1-2, with 8 bases that match TRBD1. The junction had 10 bases not matched to a gene; V was cut back by 5 bases and J by 8 bases. This CDR3 has 14 residues. CDR1 and CDR2 from the germline V gene are MNHEY and SMNVEV (reference sequence). CDR3 bases: TGTGCCAGCAGTCCATCGACAGGGGCAGGAGGCTACACCTTC. Amino acids: CASSPSTGAGGYTF.

The chain employs TRBV6-5 and TRBJ1-2; D perhaps matches TRBD1 (5 bases). Trimming took 6 bases from V and 8 from J, leaving 19 bases between them. Germline V gene data show CDR1 as MNHEY and CDR2 as SVGAGI. The CDR3 is 14 residues long. The CDR3 coding sequence is TGTGCCAGCAGGCCCCCCTCAGGGTATTACGGCTACACCTTC. Its translation is CASRPPSGYYGYTF.

The chain has TRBV19 and TRBJ1-1; 7 bases line up with TRBD1. CDR3 length equals 13 residues. The ends lost 11 bases at V and 7 bases at J; junction bases unmatched: 13. Looked up from germline, CDR1 is LNHDA and CDR2 is SQIVND (reference sequence). This CDR3 is CASKRQGLHEAFF. As DNA, the CDR3 is TGTGCCTCAAAGAGACAGGGTCTTCATGAAGCTTTCTTT.

The rearrangement joins TRBV7-2 to TRBJ2-7; D ambiguous. V lost 4 bases, J lost 3 bases, and 10 bases lay in between. From germline, CDR1 is SGHTA and CDR2 FQGNSA. CDR3 length: 13 residues. The CDR3 region is CASSSPVGYEQYF. Here the CDR3 DNA reads TGTGCCAGCAGCTCCCCCGTCGGCTACGAGCAGTACTTC.

The gene calls are TRBV3-1 (or the pseudogene TRBV3-2) and TRBJ1-2; D is undetermined. V was shortened by 1 base and J by 1 base, with 7 bases between the two germline ends. CDR1 is LGHDT, CDR2 YNNKEL, per germline (reference sequence). This CDR3 has 14 amino acids. The CDR3 sequence is CASSQGRNNYGYTF. CDR3 nucleotide sequence: TGTGCCAGCAGCCAAGGGCGGAATAACTATGGCTACACCTTC.

The chain combines TRBV19 with TRBJ1-2; a possible D gene is TRBD1 (5 bases). The CDR3 is 14 residues long. Germline-derived CDR1 and CDR2 are LNHDA and SQIVND (reference sequence). V lost 3 bases, J lost 3 bases, and 11 bases lay in between. CDR3 in amino acids: CASSIDSLDYGYTF. The CDR3 DNA is TGTGCCAGTAGTATTGACAGCTTGGACTATGGCTACACCTTC.

This clone has just one count. The genes are TRBV18 and TRBJ1-4, with D unresolved. Trimming stripped 3 bases from V and 1 base from J, with 12 bases between. The CDR3 runs to 16 residues. Germline-derived CDR1 and CDR2 are KGHSH and LQKENI. As DNA, the CDR3 is TGTGCCAGCTCACCCTCTAGGGCGGGAACTAATGAAAAACTGTTTTTT. It translates to CASSPSRAGTNEKLFF. The full variable domain, with the rest looked up from reference TRBV18 and TRBJ1-4, is NAGVMQNPRHLVRRRGQEARLRCSPMKGHSHVYWYRQLPEEGLKFMVYLQKENIIDESGMPKERFSAEFPKEGPSILRIQQVVRGDSAAYFCASSPSRAGTNEKLFFGSGTQLSVL.

This clone has just one count. This chain connects TRBV6-5 to TRBJ1-5; D might be TRBD1 (5 bases). Deletions cut 0 bases from V and 4 bases from J, with 10 bases between. Per germline, CDR1 MNHEY and CDR2 SVGAGI. The CDR3 consists of 15 residues. CDR3 in DNA: TGTGCCAGCAGTTACTCCGCGGGGGTGAATCAGCCCCAGCATTTT. This gives the protein CASSYSAGVNQPQHF.

The rearrangement joins TRBV10-3 to TRBJ1-6, with TRBD1 as a possible D gene (5 bases). Germline CDR1 reads ENHRY; CDR2 reads SYGVKD. The CDR3 contains 15 residues. V lost 3 bases, J lost 7 bases, and 13 bases lay in between. The CDR3 loop reads CAISESGTANSPLHF. Here the CDR3 DNA reads TGTGCCATCAGTGAAAGCGGGACTGCGAATTCACCCCTCCACTTT.